A single sample is the source of the 28 T cell receptor beta chains below, sequenced in a study of shared clonotypes between healthy human individuals. The repertoire was sequenced with immunoSEQ multiplex PCR; TCRdb's copy has only in-frame clones and lacks some. This sample has roughly 1 million clones, with about three quarters found just once. The specimen was memory CD4+ T cells sorted from blood. Subset reported: CD45RA-negative fraction. These receptors came from a man aged 18 to 29 in good health.

V usage is TRBV11-2 and J usage is TRBJ2-7; D is ambiguous. CDR3 length: 13 amino acids. Germline V gives CDR1 SGHAT, CDR2 FQNNGV. Deletions cut 0 bases from V and 2 bases from J, with 5 bases between. This CDR3 reads CASSLEFAYEQYF. CDR3 in DNA: TGTGCCAGCAGCTTAGAATTCGCCTACGAGCAGTACTTC.

V is TRBV19 and J is TRBJ2-4; TRBD1 matches 10 bases. The CDR3 is 16 amino acids. V lost 4 bases and J lost 3; bases outside the gene matches: 6. Germline CDR1 is LNHDA and CDR2 is SQIVND (reference sequence). The CDR3 DNA is TGTGCCAGTAGTAGCGACAGGGGGCTAGGCAAAAACATTCAGTACTTC. It codes for CASSSDRGLGKNIQYF.

The chain uses TRBV11-1 and TRBJ1-1, with D hard to call. The length of the CDR3 is 13 residues. The germline gives CDR1 SGHAT, CDR2 FQDESV (reference sequence). V dropped 5 bases and J dropped 4 bases, with 11 bases sitting between them. The CDR3 region is CASSLRKGTEAFF. CDR3 sequence (DNA): TGTGCCAGCAGCCTTCGAAAGGGCACTGAAGCTTTCTTT.

The genes are TRBV7-2 and TRBJ2-7; 12 bases line up with TRBD2. The length of the CDR3 is 14 residues. Germline V gene sequence: CDR1 SGHTA, CDR2 FQGNSA. J gave up 7 bases and V 5 bases, and 6 bases lay outside the gene matches. The CDR3 spells CASSRGLAGSEQYF. The CDR3 DNA reads as TGTGCCAGCAGCCGGGGACTAGCGGGTTCTGAGCAGTACTTC.

The genes are TRBV10-3 and TRBJ1-4; D is uncertain. V was trimmed by 3 bases and J by 6 bases, leaving 8 bases between them. This CDR3 region has 13 residues. The germline V gene encodes CDR1 ENHRY and CDR2 SYGVKD. The CDR3 DNA is TGTGCCATCAGTGATTCCGGGGATGAAAAACTGTTTTTT. The encoded protein is CAISDSGDEKLFF.

The chain has TRBV6-6 and TRBJ2-1; no definite D call. The CDR3 sequence is 15 residues long. V dropped 0 bases and J dropped 6 bases, with 12 bases sitting between them. The V gene's germline CDR1 is MNHNY and CDR2 SVGAGI (reference sequence). The CDR3: CASSYSTLILNEQFF. As DNA, the CDR3 is TGTGCCAGCAGTTACTCGACTCTAATACTCAATGAGCAGTTCTTC.

This clone was counted only a few times. The rearrangement links TRBV7-9 to TRBJ1-2; D unresolved. The CDR3 totals 13 residues. Germline lookup yields CDR1 SEHNR and CDR2 FQNEAQ (reference sequence). The germline V and J ends were trimmed by 0 bases and 4 bases, with 6 bases remaining between them. The CDR3, as DNA: TGTGCCAGCAGCTTAGCTACAGTCTATGGCTACACCTTC. As protein: CASSLATVYGYTF.

To note about this clone: Other DNA sequences in the sample encode the same CDR3. The chain joins TRBV28 to TRBJ2-5; 11 nucleotides align to TRBD2. The CDR3 runs to 16 residues. Germline CDR1 MDHEN, CDR2 SYDVKM. V lost 2 bases and J lost 2; bases outside the gene matches: 4. The CDR3 loop is CASSLGLAGGQETQYF. The CDR3, as DNA: TGTGCCAGCAGTTTAGGGCTAGCGGGGGGACAAGAGACCCAGTACTTC.

For this clone: The sample has other DNA sequences that encode this CDR3 too. CDR3 region: CASSFDRGETQYF. The CDR3 DNA is TGTGCCAGCAGCTTCGACAGGGGTGAGACCCAGTACTTC. The rearrangement uses TRBV11-3 and TRBJ2-5, with 8 nucleotides matching TRBD1. The CDR3 spans 13 residues. The germline CDR1 and CDR2 sequences are SGHNT and YENEEA. After removal of 3 bases from V and 5 bases from J, the junction contained 2 bases not matched to a gene.

This chain links TRBV19 with TRBJ2-7; either TRBD1 or TRBD2 may supply D (5 bases each). The CDR3 runs 13 residues. The V gene lost 4 bases and the J gene lost 0 bases, with 7 bases spanning the gap. The V gene's germline CDR1 is LNHDA and CDR2 SQIVND (reference sequence). The CDR3 reads CASSTGRSYEQYF. In nucleotides, the CDR3 is TGTGCCAGTAGTACGGGGCGCTCCTACGAGCAGTACTTC.

This rearrangement joins TRBV6-6 to TRBJ1-4; a weak D match, TRBD1 (5 bases). The CDR3 spans 13 residues. The germline V gene has CDR1 MNHNY and CDR2 SVGAGI (reference sequence). Trimming pared 6 bases from V and 7 bases from J, leaving 12 bases between. The chain's CDR3 is CASSRQGGEKLFF. DNA for the CDR3: TGTGCCAGCAGCCGGCAGGGTGGTGAAAAACTGTTTTTT.

This clone showed up just once. This chain links TRBV18 with TRBJ1-2; maybe TRBD1 (5 bases). CDR3 length: 16 amino acids. In germline, CDR1 is KGHSH, CDR2 LQKENI. V was shortened by 0 bases and J by 2 bases, with 13 bases between the two germline ends. The CDR3 DNA reads as TGTGCCAGCTCACCACCAATCAACAAGGGGAACTATGGCTACACCTTC. Translation: CASSPPINKGNYGYTF.

Note on this clone: The same CDR3 is also encoded by other DNA sequences in this sample. This chain links TRBV28 with TRBJ2-7; tentative D call: TRBD1 (5 bases). The CDR3 has 12 amino acids. Deletions cut 6 bases from V and 4 bases from J, with 10 bases between. Germline V gene lookup returns CDR1 MDHEN and CDR2 SYDVKM. The chain's CDR3 is CASSRQGYEQYF. CDR3 sequence (DNA): TGTGCCAGCAGCCGTCAGGGTTACGAGCAGTACTTC. Using reference TRBV28 and TRBJ2-7 for the parts outside the CDR3, the full variable domain is DVKVTQSSRYLVKRTGEKVFLECVQDMDHENMFWYRQDPGLGLRLIYFSYDVKMKEKGDIPEGYSVSREKKERFSLILESASTNQTSMYLCASSRQGYEQYFGPGTRLTVT.

The rearrangement links TRBV27 to TRBJ1-1; D is uncertain. V was trimmed by 2 bases and J by 6 bases, leaving 10 bases between them. The CDR3 totals 13 residues. CDR1 and CDR2 from the germline V gene are MNHEY and SMNVEV (reference sequence). The CDR3 nucleotides read TGTGCCAGCAGTTTAGTTTACAGTGCTGAAGCTTTCTTT. It yields the protein CASSLVYSAEAFF.

As concerns this clone: Other DNA sequences in the same sample also yield this CDR3. The chain recombines TRBV7-2 with TRBJ2-1; 9 nucleotides align to TRBD2. Germline CDR1 reads SGHTA; CDR2 reads FQGNSA. After removal of 5 bases from V and 4 bases from J, the junction contained 3 bases not matched to a gene. CDR3 size: 14 residues. DNA for the CDR3: TGTGCCAGCAGCCAGGGACTAGCTTACAATGAGCAGTTCTTC. This gives the protein CASSQGLAYNEQFF.

The chain joins TRBV7-9 to TRBJ2-7; D possibly matches TRBD1 or TRBD2 (5 bases each). The CDR3 totals 16 residues. V dropped 3 bases and J dropped 3 bases, with 18 bases sitting between them. Germline V gene lookup returns CDR1 SEHNR and CDR2 FQNEAQ (reference sequence). CDR3 amino acids: CASSFRGRDIGYEQYF. The CDR3, as DNA: TGTGCCAGCAGCTTCCGGGGCCGGGATATTGGCTACGAGCAGTACTTC.

The chain has TRBV19 and TRBJ1-4; 9 nucleotides agree with TRBD1. Trimming removed 5 bases from V and 8 bases from J; junction bases left unmatched: 9. The CDR3 totals 15 residues. CDR1 LNHDA and CDR2 SQIVND come from the germline V gene (reference sequence). The CDR3 nucleotides read TGTGCCAGTAGTGAACGACAGGGGGTTCGGGAAAAACTGTTTTTT. Translation: CASSERQGVREKLFF.

J is TRBJ2-7 and V is TRBV5-6; the D gene is possibly TRBD2 (6 bases). V dropped 1 base and J dropped 5 bases, with 16 bases sitting between them. The CDR3 has 15 residues. Germline CDR1 is SGHDT and CDR2 is YYEEEE. The CDR3 sequence: CASSLYAGPMNEQYF. The CDR3, as DNA: TGTGCCAGCAGCTTGTATGCGGGGCCCATGAACGAGCAGTACTTC.

This clone appeared a single time. Here the CDR3 DNA reads TGCGCCAGCAGTTCCGGGACAGGGGGCGGCTACACCTTC. Protein: CASSSGTGGGYTF. The gene calls are TRBV10-1 and TRBJ1-2, with 12 bases that match TRBD1. The V gene end was trimmed by 5 bases and the J gene end by 8 bases; junction bases not matched to a gene: 3. The CDR3 is made up of 13 amino acids. Germline V gene lookup returns CDR1 WNHNN and CDR2 SYGVQD (reference sequence).

Regarding this clone: The same CDR3 is also encoded by other DNA sequences in this sample. This chain links TRBV12-5 with TRBJ2-1; TRBD2 agrees at 11 bases. Germline V gene sequence: CDR1 LGHNT, CDR2 FRNRAP. With V trimmed by 6 bases and J by 5 bases, 6 bases remained unmatched. The CDR3 loop spans 15 amino acids. CDR3 nucleotide sequence: TGTGCTAGTGGCCGGGGACTAGCGGAACACAATGAGCAGTTCTTC. Translation gives CASGRGLAEHNEQFF. The entire variable domain, with the rest obtained from reference TRBV12-5 and TRBJ2-1, is as follows: DARVTQTPRHKVTEMGQEVTMRCQPILGHNTVFWYRQTMMQGLELLAYFRNRAPLDDSGMPKDRFSAEMPDATLATLKIQPSEPRDSAVYFCASGRGLAEHNEQFFGPGTRLTVL.

This clone was found once. The chain combines TRBV11-2 with TRBJ2-2, with a tentative D call TRBD2 (7 bases). The V end was cut by 1 base, the J end by 4 bases, with 16 bases between. Germline loops: CDR1 SGHAT, CDR2 FQNNGV. CDR3 length: 17 residues. CDR3 sequence (DNA): TGTGCCAGCAGCTTAGCCCTTCGGGGGGCCTCCACCGGGGAGCTGTTTTTT. Its translation: CASSLALRGASTGELFF.

The chain joins TRBV30 to TRBJ1-4, with D possibly TRBD1 on 5 matching bases. CDR3 size: 13 residues. The V gene's germline CDR1 is GTSNPN and CDR2 SVGIG (reference sequence). V was trimmed by 4 bases and J by 6 bases, leaving 12 bases between them. CDR3 sequence: CAWNGGWDEKLFF. The CDR3 DNA is TGTGCCTGGAACGGGGGATGGGATGAAAAACTGTTTTTT.

V gene TRBV28 combines with J gene TRBJ1-2, with 8 positions matching TRBD1. This CDR3 has 15 amino acids. The germline CDR1 and CDR2 sequences are MDHEN and SYDVKM. V was clipped by 4 bases and J by 1 base; unmatched bases: 5. The CDR3 loop is CASSWEGQDNYGYTF. The CDR3, as DNA: TGTGCCAGCAGTTGGGAGGGACAGGATAACTATGGCTACACCTTC.

The chain carries TRBV25-1 and TRBJ1-2; D remains ambiguous. This CDR3 is 13 amino acids long. The germline V gene encodes CDR1 MGHDK and CDR2 SYGVNS. V was trimmed by 5 bases and J by 4 bases, leaving 11 bases between them. DNA for the CDR3: TGTGCCAGCAGTTTCTTGGGTGCCTATGGCTACACCTTC. Translation: CASSFLGAYGYTF.

V and J are TRBV6-5 and TRBJ1-5, with D possibly being TRBD1 (6 bases). This CDR3 comprises 14 residues. V lost 4 bases and J lost 7, with 14 bases in between. From germline, CDR1 is MNHEY and CDR2 SVGAGI. DNA for the CDR3: TGTGCCAGCAGTTCCAGGGGAGGCGGACAGCCCCAGCATTTT. As protein: CASSSRGGGQPQHF.

The rearrangement joins TRBV19 to TRBJ1-4, with TRBD1 matching over 8 bases. Germline V gene data show CDR1 as LNHDA and CDR2 as SQIVND (reference sequence). V shed 4 bases and J 10 bases; nucleotides not matched to a gene: 8. The CDR3 is 14 amino acids. This CDR3 is CASSKTGVYGKLFF. CDR3 nucleotides: TGTGCCAGTAGTAAGACAGGGGTTTACGGAAAACTGTTTTTT. Complete variable domain (other parts from reference TRBV19 and TRBJ1-4): DGGITQSPKYLFRKEGQNVTLSCEQNLNHDAMYWYRQDPGQGLRLIYYSQIVNDFQKGDIAEGYSVSREKKESFPLTVTSAQKNPTAFYLCASSKTGVYGKLFFGSGTQLSVL.

The rearrangement links TRBV7-2 to TRBJ2-3; tentatively, D is TRBD2 (6 bases). The germline V and J ends were trimmed by 10 bases and 3 bases, with 14 bases remaining between them. The CDR3 is 13 residues long. Germline assignment: CDR1 SGHTA and CDR2 FQGNSA. CDR3 in DNA: TGTGCCACCGGGGCGGGATGGACAGATACGCAGTATTTT. Translated: CATGAGWTDTQYF.

Here the CDR3 reads CASRGGRAEKLFF. DNA of the CDR3: TGTGCCAGCAGAGGGGGGAGGGCTGAAAAACTGTTTTTT. The chain carries TRBV6-1 and TRBJ1-4; a weak D match, TRBD1 (6 bases). This CDR3 comprises 13 residues. The V end was cut by 6 bases, the J end by 7 bases, with 12 bases between. The germline V gene has CDR1 MNHNS and CDR2 SASEGT.